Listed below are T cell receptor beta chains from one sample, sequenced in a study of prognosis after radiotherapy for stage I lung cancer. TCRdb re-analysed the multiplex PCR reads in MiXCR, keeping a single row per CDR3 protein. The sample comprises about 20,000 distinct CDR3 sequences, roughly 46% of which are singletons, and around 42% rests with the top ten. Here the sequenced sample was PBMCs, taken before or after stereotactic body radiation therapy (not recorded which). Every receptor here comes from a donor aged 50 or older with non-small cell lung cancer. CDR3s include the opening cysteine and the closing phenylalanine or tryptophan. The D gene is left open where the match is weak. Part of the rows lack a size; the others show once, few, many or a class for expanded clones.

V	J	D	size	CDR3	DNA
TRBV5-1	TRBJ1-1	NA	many	CASSRAGSYDTEAFF	TGCGCCAGCAGCAGGGCGGGTTCCTACGACACTGAAGCTTTCTTT
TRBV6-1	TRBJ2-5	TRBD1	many	CASYDAGDRVQETHF	TGTGCCAGCTACGATGCCGGGGACAGGGTACAAGAGACCCACTTC
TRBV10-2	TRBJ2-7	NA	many	CASSATDPNHEQYF	TGCGCCAGCAGTGCAACGGACCCCAACCACGAGCAGTACTTC
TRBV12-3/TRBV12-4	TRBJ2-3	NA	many	CASSYRSTDTQYF	TGTGCCAGCAGCTACAGGAGCACAGATACGCAGTATTTT
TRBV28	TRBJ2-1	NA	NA	CASPQGVSNEQFF	TGTGCCAGCCCCCAAGGGGTATCCAATGAGCAGTTCTTC
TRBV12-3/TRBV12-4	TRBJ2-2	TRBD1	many	CATRDRWAGELFF	TGTGCCACCAGGGACAGGTGGGCCGGGGAGCTGTTTTTT
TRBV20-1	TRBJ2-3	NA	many	CSALRDTQYF	TGCAGTGCCCTTCGAGATACGCAGTATTTT
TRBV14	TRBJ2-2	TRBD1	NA	CASSKLRDRGRAGEMFF	TGTGCCAGCAGCAAACTCCGGGACAGGGGTCGGGCCGGGGAGATGTTTTTT
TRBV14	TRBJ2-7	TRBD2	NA	CASSLSGGGSYEQYF	TGTGCCAGCAGCCTCAGCGGGGGGGGTTCCTACGAGCAGTACTTC
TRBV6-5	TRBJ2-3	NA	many	CASSYSSASSTDTQYF	TGTGCCAGCAGTTACTCTAGCGCCTCTAGCACAGATACGCAGTATTTT
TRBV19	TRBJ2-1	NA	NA	CASSIVTGRDEQFF	TGTGCCAGTAGTATCGTCACGGGTCGGGATGAGCAGTTCTTC
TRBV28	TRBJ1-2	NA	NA	CASSLTGAHGYTF	TGTGCCAGCAGTTTAACGGGGGCACATGGCTACACCTTC
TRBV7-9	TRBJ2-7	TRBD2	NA	CASSSSGAGGYEQYF	TGTGCCAGCAGCTCTAGCGGGGCGGGAGGTTACGAGCAGTACTTC
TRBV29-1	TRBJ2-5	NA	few	CSVEDGGAGGQYF	TGCAGCGTTGAAGATGGCGGGGCCGGGGGCCAGTACTTC
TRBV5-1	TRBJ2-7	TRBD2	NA	CASSSWTSGGVAEQYF	TGCGCCAGCAGCTCCTGGACTAGCGGGGGTGTGGCCGAGCAGTACTTC
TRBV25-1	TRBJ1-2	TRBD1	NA	CASSEPRQGVFGYTF	TGTGCCAGCAGTGAACCGCGACAGGGGGTTTTTGGCTACACCTTC
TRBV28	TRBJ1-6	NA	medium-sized	CASSLAGGGNSPLHF	TGTGCCAGCAGTTTAGCTGGGGGAGGGAATTCACCCCTCCACTTT
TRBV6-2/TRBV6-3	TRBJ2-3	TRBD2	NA	CASTLGGSMADTQYF	TGTGCCAGTACCCTAGGCGGGAGTATGGCAGATACGCAGTATTTT
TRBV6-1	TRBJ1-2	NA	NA	CASSLDYGYTF	TGTGCCAGCAGTCTAGACTATGGCTACACCTTC
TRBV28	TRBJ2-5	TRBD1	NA	CASSDRAAQYF	TGTGCCAGCAGTGACAGGGCCGCCCAGTACTTC
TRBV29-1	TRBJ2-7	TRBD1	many	CSVAAGTGRAWGQYF	TGCAGCGTTGCAGCCGGGACAGGGAGGGCCTGGGGGCAGTACTTC
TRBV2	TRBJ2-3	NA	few	CARDTNRFTGTDTQYF	TGTGCCAGGGACACCAACAGGTTCACGGGGACAGATACGCAGTATTTT
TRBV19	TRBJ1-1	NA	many	CASSYTTNTEAFF	TGTGCCAGTAGTTATACAACGAACACTGAAGCTTTCTTT
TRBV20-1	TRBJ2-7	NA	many	CSAPAAYDYEQYF	TGCAGTGCTCCCGCGGCCTACGATTACGAGCAGTACTTC
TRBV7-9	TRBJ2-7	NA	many	CASTLSQSSYEQYF	TGTGCCAGCACCCTTTCACAGAGCTCCTACGAGCAGTACTTC
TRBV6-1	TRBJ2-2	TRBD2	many	CASGHPLAGGYTGELFF	TGTGCCAGTGGACACCCCTTAGCGGGAGGGTACACCGGGGAGCTGTTTTTT
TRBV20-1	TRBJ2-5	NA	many	CSARGRWGRETQYF	TGCAGTGCTAGAGGCCGCTGGGGGCGAGAGACCCAGTACTTC
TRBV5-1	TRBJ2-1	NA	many	CASSLTAGLNEQFF	TGCGCCAGCAGCTTGACGGCGGGTCTCAATGAGCAGTTCTTC
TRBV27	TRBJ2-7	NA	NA	CASSPRLLSSYEQYF	TGTGCCAGCAGCCCCCGACTCCTTAGCTCCTACGAGCAGTACTTC
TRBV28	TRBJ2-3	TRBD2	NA	CASSFPMGTSGISTDTQYF	TGTGCCAGCAGTTTCCCGATGGGTACTAGCGGTATAAGCACAGATACGCAGTATTTT
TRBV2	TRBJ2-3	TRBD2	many	CASSEGLAGGSADTQYF	TGTGCCAGCAGTGAAGGCCTAGCGGGAGGGTCGGCAGATACGCAGTATTTT
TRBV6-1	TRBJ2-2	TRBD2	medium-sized	CASRVYGGAGELFF	TGTGCCAGCAGGGTTTATGGGGGGGCCGGGGAGCTGTTTTTT
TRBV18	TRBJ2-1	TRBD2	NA	CASSPRTSGRSNEQFF	TGTGCCAGCTCACCCCGGACTAGCGGGAGGAGCAATGAGCAGTTCTTC
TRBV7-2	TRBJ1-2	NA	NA	CASSPDPGYGYTF	TGTGCCAGCAGCCCCGACCCGGGCTATGGCTACACCTTC
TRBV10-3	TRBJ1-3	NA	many	CAISDRTAGNTIYF	TGTGCCATCAGTGACAGAACCGCTGGAAACACCATATATTTT
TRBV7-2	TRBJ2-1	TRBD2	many	CASRVAGGNEQFF	TGTGCCAGCAGGGTAGCGGGAGGTAATGAGCAGTTCTTC
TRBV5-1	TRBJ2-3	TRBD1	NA	CASSTRTGREDTQYF	TGCGCCAGCAGCACACGGACAGGTCGGGAAGATACGCAGTATTTT
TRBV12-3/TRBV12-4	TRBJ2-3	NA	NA	CASSLAKDRSVVTDTQYF	TGTGCCAGCAGTTTAGCGAAGGACCGATCAGTAGTCACAGATACGCAGTATTTT
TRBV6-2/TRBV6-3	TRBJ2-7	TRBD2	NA	CASSELWGGGSYEQYF	TGTGCCAGCAGTGAACTCTGGGGGGGAGGGTCCTACGAGCAGTACTTC
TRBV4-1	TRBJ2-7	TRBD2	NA	CASSQGLRLAGSYYEQYF	TGCGCCAGCAGCCAAGGCCTAAGACTAGCGGGGTCCTACTACGAGCAGTACTTC
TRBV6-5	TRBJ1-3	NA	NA	CASSSATRETGNTIYF	TGTGCCAGCAGTTCCGCGACCCGGGAGACTGGAAACACCATATATTTT
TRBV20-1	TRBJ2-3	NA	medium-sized	CSASGPSETPWDTQYF	TGCAGTGCTAGTGGGCCTAGCGAAACCCCTTGGGATACGCAGTATTTT
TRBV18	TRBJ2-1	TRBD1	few	CASSGGDRGSDEQFF	TGTGCCAGCTCAGGGGGGGACAGGGGCTCCGATGAGCAGTTCTTC
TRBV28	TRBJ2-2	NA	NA	CASSPIPGRPNTGELFF	TGTGCCAGCAGTCCCATCCCGGGACGGCCGAACACCGGGGAGCTGTTTTTT
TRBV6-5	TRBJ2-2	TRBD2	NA	CASTVLAGDNTGELFF	TGTGCCAGCACCGTACTAGCGGGGGATAACACCGGGGAGCTGTTTTTT
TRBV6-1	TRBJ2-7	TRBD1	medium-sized	CASSVSGTGGYEQYF	TGTGCCAGCAGTGTTTCAGGGACAGGGGGCTACGAGCAGTACTTC
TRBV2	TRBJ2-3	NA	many	CASRPALDTQYF	TGTGCCAGCAGGCCAGCACTAGATACGCAGTATTTT
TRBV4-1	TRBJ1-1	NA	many	CASSRLEGPQGTEAFF	TGCGCCAGCAGCCGACTAGAGGGCCCCCAGGGAACTGAAGCTTTCTTT
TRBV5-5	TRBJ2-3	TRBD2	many	CASSLEIAGGTDTQYF	TGTGCCAGCAGCTTGGAAATAGCGGGCGGCACAGATACGCAGTATTTT
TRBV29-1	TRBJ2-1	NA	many	CSVEDPGFSRNEQFF	TGCAGCGTTGAAGACCCTGGGTTCTCGAGGAATGAGCAGTTCTTC
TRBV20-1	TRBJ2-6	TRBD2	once	CSARTSGRVNSWANVLTF	TGCAGTGCTAGGACTAGCGGGAGGGTTAACTCTTGGGCCAACGTCCTGACCTTC
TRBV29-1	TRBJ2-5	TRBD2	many	CSVFGGGETQYF	TGCAGCGTGTTCGGGGGGGGTGAGACCCAGTACTTC
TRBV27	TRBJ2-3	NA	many	CASSPGTDTQYF	TGTGCCAGCAGTCCCGGCACAGATACGCAGTATTTT
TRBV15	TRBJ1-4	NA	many	CATNEGTEKLFF	TGTGCCACCAATGAGGGGACCGAAAAACTGTTTTTT
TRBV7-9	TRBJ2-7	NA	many	CASSRASGARYEQYF	TGTGCCAGCAGCCGGGCGTCGGGGGCTCGGTACGAGCAGTACTTC
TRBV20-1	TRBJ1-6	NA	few	CSARETASNSPLHF	TGCAGTGCTAGAGAAACAGCCTCTAATTCACCCCTCCACTTT
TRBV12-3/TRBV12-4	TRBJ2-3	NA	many	CASSFRQGSHTQYF	TGTGCCAGCAGTTTTAGGCAGGGATCACATACGCAGTATTTT
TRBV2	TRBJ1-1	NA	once	CASSDRGGSTEAFF	TGTGCCAGCAGTGACAGGGGAGGGTCCACTGAAGCTTTCTTT